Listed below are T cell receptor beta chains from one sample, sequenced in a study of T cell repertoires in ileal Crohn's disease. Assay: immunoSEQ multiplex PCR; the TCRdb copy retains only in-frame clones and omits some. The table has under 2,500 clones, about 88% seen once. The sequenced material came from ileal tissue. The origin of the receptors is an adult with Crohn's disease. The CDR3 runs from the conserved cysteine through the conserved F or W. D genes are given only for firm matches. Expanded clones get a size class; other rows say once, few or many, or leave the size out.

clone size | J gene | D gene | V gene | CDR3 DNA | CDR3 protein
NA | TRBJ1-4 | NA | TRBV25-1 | TGTGCCAGCAGTGAACCGCGGTGGGGGGGAACTAATGAAAAACTGTTTTTT | CASSEPRWGGTNEKLFF
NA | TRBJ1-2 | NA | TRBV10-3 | TGTGCCATCAGTGAGTCAGCCAACTCTAACTATGGCTACACCTTC | CAISESANSNYGYTF
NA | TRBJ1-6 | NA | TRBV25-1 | TGTGCCAGCAGTGAAGGGGGCGATTCACCCCTCCACTTT | CASSEGGDSPLHF
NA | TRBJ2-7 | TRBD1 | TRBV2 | TGTGCCAGCAGGTCGGGACAGGGGTACGAGCAGTACTTC | CASRSGQGYEQYF
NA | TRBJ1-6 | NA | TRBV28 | TGTGCCAGCAGTTCAGCGCTTTTTTATAATTCACCCCTCCACTTT | CASSSALFYNSPLHF
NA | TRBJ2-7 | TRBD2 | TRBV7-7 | TGTGCTAGCAGCTCCAGACTAGCGGGGGTTCATTACGAGCAGTACTTC | CASSSRLAGVHYEQYF
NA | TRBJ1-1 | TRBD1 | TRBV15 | TGTGCCACCAGCGGACGCAGGGGGATCACTGAAGCTTTCTTT | CATSGRRGITEAFF
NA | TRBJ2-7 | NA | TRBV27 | TGTGCCAGCAGCCGAACCGGGACATTCCCATACGAGCAGTACTTC | CASSRTGTFPYEQYF
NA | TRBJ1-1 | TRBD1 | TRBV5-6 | TGTGCCAGCAGCTTGCCGGGACAGGGTATCTCTGAAGCTTTCTTT | CASSLPGQGISEAFF
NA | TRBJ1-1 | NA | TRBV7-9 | TGTGCCAGCAGTCTAGGGGCGACTTATGAAGCTTTCTTT | CASSLGATYEAFF
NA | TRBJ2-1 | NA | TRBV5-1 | TGCGCCAGCAGCGCGGACCCTCGGGGTGAGCAGTTCTTC | CASSADPRGEQFF
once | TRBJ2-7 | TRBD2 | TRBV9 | TGTGCCAGCAGCGCCGCCCCGCGGACTAGCGGGGGGACCTACGAGCAGTACTTC | CASSAAPRTSGGTYEQYF
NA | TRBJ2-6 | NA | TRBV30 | TGTGCCTGGACCCGTTTTGGGGCCAACGTCCTGACTTTC | CAWTRFGANVLTF
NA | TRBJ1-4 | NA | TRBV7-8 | TGTGCCAGCAGCATCCAAAGGGAGAAGCGCAAACTGTTTTTT | CASSIQREKRKLFF
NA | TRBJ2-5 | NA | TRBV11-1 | TGTGCCAGCAGCTTCGGACTACAAGAGACCCAGTACTTC | CASSFGLQETQYF
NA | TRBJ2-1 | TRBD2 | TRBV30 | TGTGCCTGGAGTCGTAGCGGGGTGTACAATGAGCAGTTCTTC | CAWSRSGVYNEQFF
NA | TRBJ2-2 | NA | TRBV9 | TGTGCCAGCAGCGTAGGGGGCCCCCCCGGGGAGCTGTTTTTT | CASSVGGPPGELFF
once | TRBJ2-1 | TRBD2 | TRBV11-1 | TGTGCCAGCAGCCCTAACCGGGGGGTTACCTATGAGCAGTTCTTC | CASSPNRGVTYEQFF
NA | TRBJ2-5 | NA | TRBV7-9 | TGTGCCAGCAGCTTCTCGCGGACTGACGGAGGCGAGACCCAGTACTTC | CASSFSRTDGGETQYF